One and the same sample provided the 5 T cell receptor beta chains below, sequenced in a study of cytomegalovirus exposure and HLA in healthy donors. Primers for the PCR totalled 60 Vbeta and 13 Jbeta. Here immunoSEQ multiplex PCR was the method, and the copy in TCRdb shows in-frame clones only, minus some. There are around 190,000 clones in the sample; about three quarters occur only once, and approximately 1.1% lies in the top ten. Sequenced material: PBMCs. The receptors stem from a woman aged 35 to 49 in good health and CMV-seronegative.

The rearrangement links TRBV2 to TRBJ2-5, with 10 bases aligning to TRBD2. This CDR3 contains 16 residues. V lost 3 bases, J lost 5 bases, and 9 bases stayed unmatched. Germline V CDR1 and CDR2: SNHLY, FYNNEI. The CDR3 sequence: CASSEALAGVGETQYF. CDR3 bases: TGTGCCAGCAGTGAGGCTCTAGCGGGAGTAGGGGAGACCCAGTACTTC.

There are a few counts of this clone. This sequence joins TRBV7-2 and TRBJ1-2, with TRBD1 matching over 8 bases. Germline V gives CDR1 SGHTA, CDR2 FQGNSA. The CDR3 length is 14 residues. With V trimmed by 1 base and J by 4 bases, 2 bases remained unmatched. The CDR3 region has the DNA TGTGCCAGCAGCTTAGGGGACAGGTTCTATGGCTACACCTTC. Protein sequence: CASSLGDRFYGYTF.

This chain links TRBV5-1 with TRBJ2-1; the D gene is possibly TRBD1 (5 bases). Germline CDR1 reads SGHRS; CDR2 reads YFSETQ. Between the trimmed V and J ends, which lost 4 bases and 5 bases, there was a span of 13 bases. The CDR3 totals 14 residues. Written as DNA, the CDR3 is TGCGCCAGCAGCCCCCGGACACCCCACAATGAGCAGTTCTTC. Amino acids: CASSPRTPHNEQFF.

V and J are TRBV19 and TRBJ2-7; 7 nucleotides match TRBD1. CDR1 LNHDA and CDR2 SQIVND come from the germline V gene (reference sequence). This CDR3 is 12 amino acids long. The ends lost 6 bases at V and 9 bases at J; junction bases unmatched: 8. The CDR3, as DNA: TGTGCCAGTAGCCAACAGACAGGGCGGCAGTACTTC. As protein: CASSQQTGRQYF.

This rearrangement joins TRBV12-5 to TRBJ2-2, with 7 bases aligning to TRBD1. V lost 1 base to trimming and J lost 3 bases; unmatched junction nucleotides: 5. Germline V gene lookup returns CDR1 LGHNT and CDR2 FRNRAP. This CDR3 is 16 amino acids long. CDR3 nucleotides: TGTGCTAGTGGTTTGGGAGGGACAGTGGACACCGGGGAGCTGTTTTTT. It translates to CASGLGGTVDTGELFF.